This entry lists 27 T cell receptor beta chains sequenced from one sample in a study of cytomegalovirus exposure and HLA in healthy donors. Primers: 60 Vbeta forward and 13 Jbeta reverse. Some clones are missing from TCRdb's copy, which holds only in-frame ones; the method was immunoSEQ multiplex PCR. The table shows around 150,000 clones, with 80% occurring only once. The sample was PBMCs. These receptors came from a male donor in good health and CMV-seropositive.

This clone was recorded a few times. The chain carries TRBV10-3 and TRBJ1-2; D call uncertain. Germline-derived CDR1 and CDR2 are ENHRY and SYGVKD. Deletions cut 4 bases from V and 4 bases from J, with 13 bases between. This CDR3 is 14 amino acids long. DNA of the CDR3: TGTGCCATCAGTGGAGAGGGTCGTGGCTATGGCTACACCTTC. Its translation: CAISGEGRGYGYTF.

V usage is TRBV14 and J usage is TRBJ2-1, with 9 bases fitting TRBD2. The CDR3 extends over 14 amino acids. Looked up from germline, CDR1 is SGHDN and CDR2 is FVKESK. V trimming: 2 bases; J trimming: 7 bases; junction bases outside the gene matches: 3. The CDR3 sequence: CASSQLAGNNEQFF. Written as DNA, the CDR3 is TGTGCCAGCAGCCAACTAGCGGGAAATAATGAGCAGTTCTTC.

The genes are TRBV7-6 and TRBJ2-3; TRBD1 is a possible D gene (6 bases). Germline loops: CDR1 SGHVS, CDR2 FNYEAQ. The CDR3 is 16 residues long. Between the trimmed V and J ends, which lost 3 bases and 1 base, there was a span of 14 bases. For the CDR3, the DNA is TGTGCCAGCAGCTTGGGGGCACTAGATGGCACAGATACGCAGTATTTT. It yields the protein CASSLGALDGTDTQYF.

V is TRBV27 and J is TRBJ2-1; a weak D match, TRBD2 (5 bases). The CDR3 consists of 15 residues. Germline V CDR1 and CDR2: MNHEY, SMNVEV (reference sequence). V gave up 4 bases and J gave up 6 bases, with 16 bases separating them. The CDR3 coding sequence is TGTGCCAGCAGTTCCCAGGTAGCGCGGGCCAATGAGCAGTTCTTC. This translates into CASSSQVARANEQFF.

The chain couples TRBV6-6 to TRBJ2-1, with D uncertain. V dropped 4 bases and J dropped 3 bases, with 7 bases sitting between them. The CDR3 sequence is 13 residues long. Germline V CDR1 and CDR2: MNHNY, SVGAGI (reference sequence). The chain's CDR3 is CASSWAVYNEQFF. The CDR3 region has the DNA TGTGCCAGCAGTTGGGCCGTCTACAATGAGCAGTTCTTC.

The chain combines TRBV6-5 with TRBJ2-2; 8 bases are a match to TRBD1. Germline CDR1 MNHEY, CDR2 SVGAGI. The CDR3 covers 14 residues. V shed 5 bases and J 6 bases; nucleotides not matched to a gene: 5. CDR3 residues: CASSPLQGAGELFF. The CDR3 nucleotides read TGTGCCAGCAGTCCGCTACAGGGGGCCGGGGAGCTGTTTTTT.

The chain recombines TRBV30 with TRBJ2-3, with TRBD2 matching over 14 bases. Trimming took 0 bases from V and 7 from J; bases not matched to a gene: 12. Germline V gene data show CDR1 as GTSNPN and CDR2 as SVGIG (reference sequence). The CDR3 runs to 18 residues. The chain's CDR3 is CAWSVRRGGLAGAYTQYF. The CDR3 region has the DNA TGTGCCTGGAGTGTACGGAGGGGGGGACTAGCGGGGGCCTATACGCAGTATTTT.

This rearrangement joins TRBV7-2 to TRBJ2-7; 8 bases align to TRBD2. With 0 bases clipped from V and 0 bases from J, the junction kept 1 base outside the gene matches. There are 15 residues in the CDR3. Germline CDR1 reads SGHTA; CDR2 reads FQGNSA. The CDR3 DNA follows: TGTGCCAGCAGCTTAGCAGGACTAGCCTCCTACGAGCAGTACTTC. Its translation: CASSLAGLASYEQYF.

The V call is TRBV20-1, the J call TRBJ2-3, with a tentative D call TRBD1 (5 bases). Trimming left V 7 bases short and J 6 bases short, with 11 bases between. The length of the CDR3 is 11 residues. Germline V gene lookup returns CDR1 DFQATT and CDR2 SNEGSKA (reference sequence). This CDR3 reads CSGYSGDTQYF. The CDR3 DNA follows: TGCAGTGGGTATTCAGGGGATACGCAGTATTTT.

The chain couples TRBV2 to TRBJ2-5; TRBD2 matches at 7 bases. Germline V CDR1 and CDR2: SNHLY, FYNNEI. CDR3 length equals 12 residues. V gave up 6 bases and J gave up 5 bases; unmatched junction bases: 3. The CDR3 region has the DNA TGTGCCAGCAGGGGAGGGGCGGAGACCCAGTACTTC. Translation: CASRGGAETQYF.

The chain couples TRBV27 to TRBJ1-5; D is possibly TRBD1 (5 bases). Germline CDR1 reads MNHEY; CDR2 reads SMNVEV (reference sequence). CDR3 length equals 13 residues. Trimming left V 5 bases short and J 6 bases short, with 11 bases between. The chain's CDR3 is CASSQGNSQPQHF. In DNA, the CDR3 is TGTGCCAGCAGTCAGGGCAATAGTCAGCCCCAGCATTTT.

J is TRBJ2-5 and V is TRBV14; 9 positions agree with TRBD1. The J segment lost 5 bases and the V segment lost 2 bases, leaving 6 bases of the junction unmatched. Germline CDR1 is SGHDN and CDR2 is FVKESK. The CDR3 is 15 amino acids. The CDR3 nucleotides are TGTGCCAGCAGCCAACCGGGACAGGGCCTGGAGACCCAGTACTTC. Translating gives CASSQPGQGLETQYF.

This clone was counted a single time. In nucleotides, the CDR3 is TGTGCCAGCAGTATTCACAGTAACTATGGCTACACCTTC. This gives the protein CASSIHSNYGYTF. The rearrangement links TRBV27 to TRBJ1-2; no clear D. The CDR3 length is 13 residues. The germline CDR1 and CDR2 sequences are MNHEY and SMNVEV (reference sequence). Trimming cost V 5 bases and J 1 base, with 8 bases left between them.

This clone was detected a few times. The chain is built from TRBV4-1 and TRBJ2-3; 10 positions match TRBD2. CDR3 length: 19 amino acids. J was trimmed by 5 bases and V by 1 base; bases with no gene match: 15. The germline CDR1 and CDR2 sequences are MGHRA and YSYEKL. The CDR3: CASSQAQGLADPREDTQYF. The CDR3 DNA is TGCGCCAGCAGCCAAGCTCAAGGACTAGCGGACCCCCGGGAAGATACGCAGTATTTT.

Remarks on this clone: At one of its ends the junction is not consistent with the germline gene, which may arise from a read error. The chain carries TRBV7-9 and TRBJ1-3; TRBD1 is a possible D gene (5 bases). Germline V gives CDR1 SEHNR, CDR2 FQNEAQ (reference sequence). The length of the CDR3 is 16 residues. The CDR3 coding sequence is TGTTCCAGCAGCTTAGCGCGGGACCGCTCTGGAAACACCATATATTTT. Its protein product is CSSSLARDRSGNTIYF.

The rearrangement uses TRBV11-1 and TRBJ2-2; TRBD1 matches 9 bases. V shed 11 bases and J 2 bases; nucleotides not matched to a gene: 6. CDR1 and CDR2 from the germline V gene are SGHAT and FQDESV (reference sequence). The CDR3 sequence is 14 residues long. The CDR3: CAVLDRGNTGELFF. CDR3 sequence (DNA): TGTGCCGTTCTGGACAGGGGAAACACCGGGGAGCTGTTTTTT.

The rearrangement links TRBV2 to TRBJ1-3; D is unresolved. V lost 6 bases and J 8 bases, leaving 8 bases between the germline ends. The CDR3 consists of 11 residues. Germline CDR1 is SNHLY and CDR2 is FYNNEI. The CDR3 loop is CASSTGDTIYF. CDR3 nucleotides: TGTGCCAGCAGCACCGGTGACACCATATATTTT.

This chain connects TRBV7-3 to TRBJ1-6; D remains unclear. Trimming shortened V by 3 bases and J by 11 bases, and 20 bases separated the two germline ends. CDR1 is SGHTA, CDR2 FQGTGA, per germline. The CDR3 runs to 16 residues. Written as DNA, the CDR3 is TGTGCCAGCAGCTTCACGAGGTGGGGAGGTGGGGCACCCCTCCACTTT. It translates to CASSFTRWGGGAPLHF.

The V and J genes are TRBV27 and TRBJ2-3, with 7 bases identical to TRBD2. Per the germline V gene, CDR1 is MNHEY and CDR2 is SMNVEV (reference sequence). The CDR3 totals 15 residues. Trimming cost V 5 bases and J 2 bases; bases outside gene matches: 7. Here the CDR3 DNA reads TGTGCCAGCAGTCCGGAGCGGGACTCCACAGATACGCAGTATTTT. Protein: CASSPERDSTDTQYF.

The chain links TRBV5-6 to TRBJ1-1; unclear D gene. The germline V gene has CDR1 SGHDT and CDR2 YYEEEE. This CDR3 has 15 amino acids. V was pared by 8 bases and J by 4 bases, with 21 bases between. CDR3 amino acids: CASVTSDRRGTEAFF. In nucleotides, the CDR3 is TGTGCCAGTGTTACTTCCGATCGACGGGGCACTGAAGCTTTCTTT.

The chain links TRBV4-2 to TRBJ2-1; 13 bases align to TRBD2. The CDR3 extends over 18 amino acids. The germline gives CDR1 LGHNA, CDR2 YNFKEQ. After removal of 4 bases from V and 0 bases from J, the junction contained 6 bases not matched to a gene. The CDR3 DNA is TGTGCCAGCAGCCTAGGGACTAGCGGGACCCCCTCCTACAATGAGCAGTTCTTC. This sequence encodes CASSLGTSGTPSYNEQFF.

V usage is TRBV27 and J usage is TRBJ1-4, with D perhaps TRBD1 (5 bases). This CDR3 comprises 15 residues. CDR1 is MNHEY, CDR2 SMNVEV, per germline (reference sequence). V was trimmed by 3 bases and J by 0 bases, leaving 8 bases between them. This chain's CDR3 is CASSFGGSTNEKLFF. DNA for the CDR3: TGTGCCAGCAGTTTCGGGGGGTCAACTAATGAAAAACTGTTTTTT.

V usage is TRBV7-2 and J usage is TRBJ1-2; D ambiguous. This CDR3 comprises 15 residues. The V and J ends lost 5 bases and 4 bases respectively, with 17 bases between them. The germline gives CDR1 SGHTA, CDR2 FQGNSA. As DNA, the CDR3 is TGTGCCAGCAGCAAACCCCGAGGACGGGGCTATGGCTACACCTTC. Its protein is CASSKPRGRGYGYTF.

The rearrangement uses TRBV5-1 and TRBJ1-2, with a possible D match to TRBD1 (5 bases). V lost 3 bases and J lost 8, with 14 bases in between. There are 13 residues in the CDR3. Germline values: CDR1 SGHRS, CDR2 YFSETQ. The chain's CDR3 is CASSSLQGDGYTF. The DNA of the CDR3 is TGCGCCAGCAGCTCGTTGCAGGGTGACGGCTACACCTTC. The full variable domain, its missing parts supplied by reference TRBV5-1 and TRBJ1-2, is KAGVTQTPRYLIKTRGQQVTLSCSPISGHRSVSWYQQTPGQGLQFLFEYFSETQRNKGNFPGRFSGRQFSNSRSEMNVSTLELGDSALYLCASSSLQGDGYTFGSGTRLTVV.

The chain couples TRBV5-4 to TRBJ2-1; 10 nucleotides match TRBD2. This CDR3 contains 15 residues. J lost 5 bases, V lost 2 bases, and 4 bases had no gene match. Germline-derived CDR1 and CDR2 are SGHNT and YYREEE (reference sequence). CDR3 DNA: TGTGCCAGCAGCTTCAGCGGGAGGGCGGACAATGAGCAGTTCTTC. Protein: CASSFSGRADNEQFF.

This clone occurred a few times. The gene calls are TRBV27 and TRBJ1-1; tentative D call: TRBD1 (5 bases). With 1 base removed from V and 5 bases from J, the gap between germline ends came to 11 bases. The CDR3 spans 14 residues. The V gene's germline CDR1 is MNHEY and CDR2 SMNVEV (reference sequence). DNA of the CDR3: TGTGCCAGCAGTTTATGGGGGGAGGGTACTGAAGCTTTCTTT. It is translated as CASSLWGEGTEAFF.

The CDR3 loop is CASSKDNSYEQYF. CDR3 DNA: TGTGCCAGCTCAAAGGACAATTCCTACGAGCAGTACTTC. J is TRBJ2-7 and V is TRBV18, with D possibly TRBD1 on 5 matching bases. The CDR3 is made up of 13 amino acids. Trimming took 5 bases from V and 1 from J, leaving 9 bases between them. Germline CDR1 reads KGHSH; CDR2 reads LQKENI.